This TCR beta chain is drawn from a study of early T cells in non-severe SARS-CoV-2 infection. In the study overall: Whole-blood bulk RNA, unsorted, was sequenced, and chains were unpaired.

This clonotype was observed many times. The V gene end was trimmed by 2 bases and the J gene end by 1 base; junction bases not matched to a gene: 3. The CDR3 covers 15 residues. CDR1 is MDHEN and CDR2 is SYDVKM in the germline V gene. TCRdb fed the 5' RACE reads into MiXCR, producing one record per CDR3 protein. The profile shows 25,000 to 30,000 distinct CDR3 sequences, approximately 4% of them singletons. This receptor was identified in an adult who was a healthcare worker with PCR-confirmed SARS-CoV-2 infection or an uninfected control (not recorded which). The sample consisted of whole blood. The V gene is TRBV28, the J gene TRBJ2-5, with 8 bases lining up with TRBD2. In DNA, the CDR3 is TGTGCCAGCAGTTTAGGGCTAGCGGGCCAAGAGACCCAGTACTTC. It encodes CASSLGLAGQETQYF.